One and the same sample provided the 5 T cell receptor beta chains below, sequenced in a study of blood T cell repertoires in COVID-19. TCRdb's copy holds only in-frame clones and misses some; the assay was immunoSEQ multiplex PCR. The table includes approximately 240,000 clones, approximately 80% detected once. Sequenced: peripheral blood. The receptors derive from a woman aged 55-75 years with active or convalescent COVID-19.

A single count supports this clone. The V gene is TRBV25-1, the J gene TRBJ1-1; perhaps TRBD1 as D (6 bases). Germline CDR1 and CDR2: MGHDK and SYGVNS. V was pared by 3 bases and J by 5 bases, with 13 bases between. This CDR3 region has 14 residues. The CDR3 DNA is TGTGCCAGCAGTGAGTGGGGGCGGAGTACTGAAGCTTTCTTT. It codes for CASSEWGRSTEAFF. Supplemented by reference TRBV25-1 and TRBJ1-1, the full variable domain reads EADIYQTPRYLVIGTGKKITLECSQTMGHDKMYWYQQDPGMELHLIHYSYGVNSTEKGDLSSESTVSRIRTEHFPLTLESARPSHTSQYLCASSEWGRSTEAFFGQGTRLTVV.

J is TRBJ2-7 and V is TRBV10-3; possibly TRBD2 for D (6 bases). V gave up 2 bases and J gave up 7 bases, with 18 bases separating them. Germline-derived CDR1 and CDR2 are ENHRY and SYGVKD. This CDR3 region has 15 residues. CDR3 DNA sequence: TGTGCCATCAGTGAGATGGAGACTAGGTTGGGAGAGCAGTACTTC. Translating gives CAISEMETRLGEQYF.

The gene calls are TRBV3-1 (or the pseudogene TRBV3-2) and TRBJ2-6; 9 nucleotides align to TRBD2. CDR1 and CDR2 (germline): LGHDT, YNNKEL (reference sequence). The J segment lost 0 bases and the V segment lost 5 bases, leaving 8 bases of the junction unmatched. This CDR3 has 18 amino acids. The CDR3 region has the DNA TGTGCCAGCAGCTCGGGACTAGCAGACGTCTCTGGGGCCAACGTCCTGACTTTC. Its protein product is CASSSGLADVSGANVLTF.

This chain links TRBV30 with TRBJ1-3; D is undetermined. From germline, CDR1 is GTSNPN and CDR2 SVGIG (reference sequence). The V gene lost 1 base and the J gene lost 15 bases, with 10 bases spanning the gap. This CDR3 is built from 10 residues. The CDR3 sequence is CAWSGKATYF. The CDR3 DNA reads TGTGCCTGGAGTGGAAAAGCGACATATTTT.

The chain is built from TRBV5-1 and TRBJ2-3; D is uncertain. This CDR3 has 12 residues. Trimming cost V 3 bases and J 6 bases, with 8 bases left between them. Germline V gene lookup returns CDR1 SGHRS and CDR2 YFSETQ. CDR3 amino acids: CASSSQPDTQYF. In nucleotides, the CDR3 is TGCGCCAGCAGCTCACAGCCGGATACGCAGTATTTT.